Each of the 12 T cell receptor beta chains below was sequenced from the same sample in a study of blood T cell repertoires in COVID-19. Repertoires were generated with immunoSEQ multiplex PCR, while TCRdb's copy carries only in-frame clones and drops some. The data show more than 75,000 clones, 89% seen once. The sample consisted of peripheral blood. These receptors were taken from a man aged 45-65 years with COVID-19, enrolled during active disease.

The chain combines TRBV7-9 with TRBJ1-2; D uncertain. There are 15 residues in the CDR3. Germline assignment: CDR1 SEHNR and CDR2 FQNEAQ (reference sequence). Trimming left V 0 bases short and J 4 bases short, with 12 bases between. The CDR3: CASSLAAGTGYGYTF. The DNA of the CDR3 is TGTGCCAGCAGCTTAGCAGCGGGCACGGGCTATGGCTACACCTTC.

The chain uses TRBV24-1 and TRBJ1-4; a possible D gene is TRBD1 (6 bases). V was shortened by 4 bases and J by 0 bases, with 8 bases between the two germline ends. CDR3 length equals 15 residues. Germline V CDR1 and CDR2: KGHDR, SFDVKD. The CDR3 here is CATSETGSTNEKLFF. The CDR3 DNA follows: TGTGCCACCAGTGAAACAGGGTCAACTAATGAAAAACTGTTTTTT.

V and J are TRBV4-3 and TRBJ1-1, with D perhaps TRBD1 (6 bases). V was pared by 3 bases and J by 0 bases, with 11 bases between. The V gene's germline CDR1 is LGHNA and CDR2 YSLEER. This CDR3 region has 15 residues. In nucleotides, the CDR3 is TGCGCCAGCAGCCAGGGGACAAGGATGAACACTGAAGCTTTCTTT. This encodes CASSQGTRMNTEAFF.

This chain joins TRBV29-1 and TRBJ1-2; possible D gene TRBD1, 5 bases. Between the trimmed V and J ends, which lost 7 bases and 1 base, there was a span of 13 bases. The CDR3 loop spans 13 amino acids. Germline CDR1 SQVTM, CDR2 ANQGSEA. The CDR3 sequence: CSADPDSNYGYTF. CDR3 DNA: TGCAGCGCTGACCCCGACAGTAACTATGGCTACACCTTC.

This clone showed up just a few times. The chain links TRBV19 to TRBJ1-5, with D perhaps matching TRBD1 (6 bases). The germline V gene has CDR1 LNHDA and CDR2 SQIVND (reference sequence). The CDR3 consists of 18 residues. V was cut by 6 bases and J by 0 bases, with 21 bases left in between. CDR3 bases: TGTGCCAGTAGAGATAGCGGGGGCAGATTATATAGCAATCAGCCCCAGCATTTT. This gives the protein CASRDSGGRLYSNQPQHF.

J is TRBJ1-3 and V is TRBV7-9; TRBD1 matches 10 bases. The J segment lost 4 bases and the V segment lost 5 bases, leaving 8 bases of the junction unmatched. Looked up from germline, CDR1 is SEHNR and CDR2 is FQNEAQ (reference sequence). CDR3 length: 16 amino acids. The CDR3 nucleotides are TGTGCCAGCAGCCCTCCGGGACAGGGGCAGGGAAACACCATATATTTT. Translating gives CASSPPGQGQGNTIYF. The full variable domain, with the rest looked up from reference TRBV7-9 and TRBJ1-3, is DTGVSQNPRHKITKRGQNVTFRCDPISEHNRLYWYRQTLGQGPEFLTYFQNEAQLEKSRLLSDRFSAERPKGSFSTLEIQRTEQGDSAMYLCASSPPGQGQGNTIYFGEGSWLTVV.

This rearrangement joins TRBV7-8 to TRBJ1-2; D gene unclear. This CDR3 contains 16 residues. Between the trimmed V and J ends, which lost 0 bases and 0 bases, there was a span of 11 bases. Germline V gene sequence: CDR1 SGHVS, CDR2 FQNEAQ. The CDR3 region has the DNA TGTGCCAGCAGCTTAGCTAGAACAGCTACTAACTATGGCTACACCTTC. Translation: CASSLARTATNYGYTF.

The rearrangement links TRBV29-1 to TRBJ1-1; tentative D call: TRBD1 (6 bases). The CDR3 has 14 amino acids. The germline gives CDR1 SQVTM, CDR2 ANQGSEA. V was trimmed by 4 bases and J by 3 bases, leaving 15 bases between them. CDR3 sequence: CSVAGVRGYTEAFF. The CDR3 DNA reads as TGCAGCGTTGCAGGGGTGAGGGGTTACACTGAAGCTTTCTTT.

V usage is TRBV24-1 and J usage is TRBJ2-3; maybe TRBD2 (7 bases). Germline loops: CDR1 KGHDR, CDR2 SFDVKD. Trimming shortened V by 9 bases and J by 1 base, and 16 bases separated the two germline ends. This CDR3 spans 15 amino acids. CDR3 loop: CATEGGGTGTDTQYF. The CDR3 DNA reads TGTGCCACCGAAGGGGGGGGCACTGGCACAGATACGCAGTATTTT.

This chain joins TRBV2 and TRBJ2-2; a possible D gene is TRBD2 (5 bases). The CDR3 covers 14 residues. Per the germline V gene, CDR1 is SNHLY and CDR2 is FYNNEI. Trimming left V 3 bases short and J 5 bases short, with 10 bases between. The CDR3 DNA reads as TGTGCCAGCAGTGATCTCCGGGGTACCGGGGAGCTGTTTTTT. It encodes CASSDLRGTGELFF. The entire variable domain, with the rest obtained from reference TRBV2 and TRBJ2-2, is as follows: EPEVTQTPSHQVTQMGQEVILRCVPISNHLYFYWYRQILGQKVEFLVSFYNNEISEKSEIFDDQFSVERPDGSNFTLKIRSTKLEDSAMYFCASSDLRGTGELFFGEGSRLTVL.

This chain joins TRBV7-9 and TRBJ1-2, with D possibly being TRBD1 (6 bases). With 5 bases removed from V and 4 bases from J, the gap between germline ends came to 14 bases. Germline CDR1 is SEHNR and CDR2 is FQNEAQ (reference sequence). CDR3 length: 14 amino acids. The CDR3 reads CASSETGTLYGYTF. The CDR3 DNA reads TGTGCCAGCAGCGAAACCGGGACACTCTATGGCTACACCTTC.

The V call is TRBV14, the J call TRBJ2-5, with TRBD2 matching over 9 bases. The CDR3 contains 17 residues. Looked up from germline, CDR1 is SGHDN and CDR2 is FVKESK. V gave up 2 bases and J gave up 4 bases; unmatched junction bases: 11. This chain's CDR3 is CASSQRTGTSLIETQYF. DNA of the CDR3: TGTGCCAGCAGCCAACGAACCGGGACTAGCTTAATAGAGACCCAGTACTTC.